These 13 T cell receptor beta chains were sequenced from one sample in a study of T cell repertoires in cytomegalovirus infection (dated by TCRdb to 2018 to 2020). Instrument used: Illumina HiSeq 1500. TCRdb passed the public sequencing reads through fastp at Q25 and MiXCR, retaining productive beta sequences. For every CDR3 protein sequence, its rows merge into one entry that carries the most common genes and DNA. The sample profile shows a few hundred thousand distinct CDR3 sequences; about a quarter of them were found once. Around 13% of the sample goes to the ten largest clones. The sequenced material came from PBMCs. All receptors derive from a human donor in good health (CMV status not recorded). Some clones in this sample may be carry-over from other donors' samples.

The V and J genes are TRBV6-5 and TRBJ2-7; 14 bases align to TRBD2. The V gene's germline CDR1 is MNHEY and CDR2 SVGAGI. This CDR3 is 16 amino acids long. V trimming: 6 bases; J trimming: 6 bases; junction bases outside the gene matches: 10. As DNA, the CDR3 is TGTGCCAGCAGGAAGGGACTAGCGGGAGCCATTTCCGAGCAGTACTTC. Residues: CASRKGLAGAISEQYF.

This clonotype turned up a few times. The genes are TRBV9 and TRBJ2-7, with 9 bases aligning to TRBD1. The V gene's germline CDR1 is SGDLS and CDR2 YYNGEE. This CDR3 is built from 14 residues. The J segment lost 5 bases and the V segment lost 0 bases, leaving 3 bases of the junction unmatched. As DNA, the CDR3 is TGTGCCAGCAGCGTAGAGGGACAGGGCAACGAGCAGTACTTC. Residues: CASSVEGQGNEQYF.

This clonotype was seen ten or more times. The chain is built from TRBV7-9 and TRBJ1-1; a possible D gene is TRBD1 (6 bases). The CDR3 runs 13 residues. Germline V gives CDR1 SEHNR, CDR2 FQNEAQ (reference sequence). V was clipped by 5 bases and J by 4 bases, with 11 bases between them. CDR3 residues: CASSPKGGTEAFF. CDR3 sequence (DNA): TGTGCCAGCAGCCCCAAGGGGGGCACTGAAGCTTTCTTT.

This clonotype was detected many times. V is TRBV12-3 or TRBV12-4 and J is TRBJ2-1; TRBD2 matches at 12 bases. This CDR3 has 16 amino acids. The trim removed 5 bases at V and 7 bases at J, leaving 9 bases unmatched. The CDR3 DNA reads TGTGCCAGCAGTCTTCGACTAGCGGGAGTAAATAATGAGCAGTTCTTC. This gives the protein CASSLRLAGVNNEQFF.

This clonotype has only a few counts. CDR3 region: CASSLTDRGIEQFF. CDR3 DNA sequence: TGTGCCAGCAGTTTGACGGACAGGGGGATTGAGCAGTTCTTC. The chain carries TRBV12-3 or TRBV12-4 and TRBJ2-1, with 10 nucleotides matching TRBD1. The CDR3 consists of 14 residues. V shed 3 bases and J 9 bases; nucleotides not matched to a gene: 5.

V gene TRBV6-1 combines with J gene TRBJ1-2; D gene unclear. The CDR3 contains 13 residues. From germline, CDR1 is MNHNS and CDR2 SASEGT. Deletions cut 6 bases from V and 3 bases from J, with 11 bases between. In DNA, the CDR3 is TGTGCCAGCAGCCTGGACGAGGACTATGGCTACACCTTC. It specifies CASSLDEDYGYTF.

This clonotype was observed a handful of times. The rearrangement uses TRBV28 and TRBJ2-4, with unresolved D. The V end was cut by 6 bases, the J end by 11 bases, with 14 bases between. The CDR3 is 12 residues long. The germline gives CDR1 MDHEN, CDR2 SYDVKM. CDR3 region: CASSSSGPVQYF. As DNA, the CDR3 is TGTGCCAGCAGCTCGAGTGGTCCCGTTCAGTACTTC.

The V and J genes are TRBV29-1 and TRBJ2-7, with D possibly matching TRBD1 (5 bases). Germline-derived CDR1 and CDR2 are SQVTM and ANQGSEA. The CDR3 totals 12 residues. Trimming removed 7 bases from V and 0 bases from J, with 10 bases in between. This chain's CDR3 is CSAQDNSYEQYF. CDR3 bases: TGCAGCGCCCAGGACAACTCCTACGAGCAGTACTTC.

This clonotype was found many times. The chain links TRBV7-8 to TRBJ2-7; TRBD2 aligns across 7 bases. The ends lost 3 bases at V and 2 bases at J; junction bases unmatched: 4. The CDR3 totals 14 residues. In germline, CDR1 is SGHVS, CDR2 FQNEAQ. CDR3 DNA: TGTGCCAGCAGCTTGGAGGGAGGGCCCTACGAGCAGTACTTC. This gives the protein CASSLEGGPYEQYF. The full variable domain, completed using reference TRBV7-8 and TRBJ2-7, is GAGVSQSPRYKVAKRGQDVALRCDPISGHVSLFWYQQALGQGPEFLTYFQNEAQLDKSGLPSDRFFAERPEGSVSTLKIQRTQQEDSAVYLCASSLEGGPYEQYFGPGTRLTVT.

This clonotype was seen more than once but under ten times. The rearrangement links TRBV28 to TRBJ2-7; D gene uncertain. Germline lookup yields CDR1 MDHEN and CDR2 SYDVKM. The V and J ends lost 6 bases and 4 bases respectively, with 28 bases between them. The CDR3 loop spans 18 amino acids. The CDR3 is CASRRTSLKSPLIYEQYF. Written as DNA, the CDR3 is TGTGCCAGCAGACGAACTTCCCTTAAGAGTCCCCTGATTTACGAGCAGTACTTC.

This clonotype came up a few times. The CDR3 region is CASRGATSGSPYNEQFF. The CDR3 DNA reads as TGTGCCAGCAGAGGAGCGACTAGCGGGAGTCCCTACAATGAGCAGTTCTTC. The rearrangement uses TRBV6-6 and TRBJ2-1, with 12 positions matching TRBD2. CDR3 length: 17 amino acids. The V gene end was trimmed by 6 bases and the J gene end by 2 bases; junction bases not matched to a gene: 8. Germline loops: CDR1 MNHNY, CDR2 SVGAGI (reference sequence).

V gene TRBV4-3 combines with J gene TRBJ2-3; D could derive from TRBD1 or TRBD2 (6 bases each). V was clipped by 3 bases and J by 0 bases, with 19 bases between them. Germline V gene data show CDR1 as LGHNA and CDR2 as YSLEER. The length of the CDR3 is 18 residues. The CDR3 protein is CASSHRGEQPSSTDTQYF. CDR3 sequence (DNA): TGCGCCAGCAGCCATAGGGGGGAACAGCCTTCGAGCACAGATACGCAGTATTTT.

CDR3 DNA: TGTGCCAGCAGTTTTGGAGCACTATACGAGCAGTACGTC. Amino acids: CASSFGALYEQYV. V and J are TRBV6-6 and TRBJ2-7; unclear D gene. Germline assignment: CDR1 MNHNY and CDR2 SVGAGI (reference sequence). Trimming pared 4 bases from V and 4 bases from J, leaving 11 bases between. The CDR3 sequence is 13 residues long.